These 29 T cell receptor beta chains came from one sample sequenced in a study of shared clonotypes between healthy human individuals. Profiling relied on immunoSEQ multiplex PCR, and the TCRdb table lists in-frame clones only, not all of them. The table has 2,500,000 or so clones, roughly 90% seen once. Sequenced input: naive CD4+ T cells from PBMCs. Subset indicated: CD45RA+ positively selected. The receptor set was obtained from a man between 18 and 35 years old in good health. Some clones in this sample may be carry-over from other donors' samples.

The rearrangement joins TRBV30 to TRBJ1-4; D is possibly TRBD1 (6 bases). Germline CDR1 GTSNPN, CDR2 SVGIG (reference sequence). The V end lost 0 bases, the J end lost 0 bases, and 8 bases lay between the germline ends. CDR3 length equals 15 residues. The CDR3 DNA sequence: TGTGCCTGGAGTGTTGCAGGGGCAACTAATGAAAAACTGTTTTTT. Translating it yields CAWSVAGATNEKLFF.

Only one count was recorded for this clone. The chain is built from TRBV4-1 and TRBJ2-3; 11 positions match TRBD2. The CDR3 is 16 amino acids. Germline V gene lookup returns CDR1 MGHRA and CDR2 YSYEKL. Losses at the gene ends were 1 base for V and 6 bases for J; bases not matched to a gene: 6. The CDR3 DNA is TGCGCCAGCAGCCAAGTAACGGTAGCGGGAGGGGATACGCAGTATTTT. Translated, it gives CASSQVTVAGGDTQYF.

J is TRBJ2-5 and V is TRBV13, with D uncertain. The germline V gene has CDR1 PRHDT and CDR2 FYEKMQ (reference sequence). Trimming took 2 bases from V and 4 from J, leaving 5 bases between them. CDR3 size: 12 residues. The CDR3, as DNA: TGTGCCAGCAGCTTACATAGAGAGACCCAGTACTTC. It is translated as CASSLHRETQYF.

The V gene is TRBV6-5, the J gene TRBJ2-1; no firm D call. The CDR3 spans 15 residues. Trimming took 2 bases from V and 5 from J, leaving 13 bases between them. The germline V gene encodes CDR1 MNHEY and CDR2 SVGAGI. CDR3: CASSYAPGVNNEQFF. In DNA, the CDR3 is TGTGCCAGCAGTTACGCGCCCGGAGTGAACAATGAGCAGTTCTTC.

This clone was detected only once. The chain employs TRBV7-2 and TRBJ2-7; 9 nucleotides line up with TRBD2. Germline CDR1 reads SGHTA; CDR2 reads FQGNSA. The CDR3 sequence is 14 residues long. V gave up 5 bases and J gave up 7 bases; unmatched junction bases: 9. The CDR3 spells CASSVLAGDREQYF. The CDR3 coding sequence is TGTGCCAGCAGCGTCTTAGCGGGAGATCGGGAGCAGTACTTC.

This clone was found once. This rearrangement joins TRBV7-9 to TRBJ2-5; D possibly corresponds to TRBD1 (5 bases). CDR1 is SEHNR, CDR2 FQNEAQ, per germline (reference sequence). This CDR3 spans 14 amino acids. The V and J ends lost 5 bases and 5 bases respectively, with 15 bases between them. CDR3 in amino acids: CASSGRQISETQYF. As DNA, the CDR3 is TGTGCCAGCAGCGGCCGACAGATCAGCGAGACCCAGTACTTC.

This chain links TRBV28 with TRBJ2-2; 9 nucleotides match TRBD1. V was pared by 6 bases and J by 5 bases, with 13 bases of the junction left unmatched. The germline V gene has CDR1 MDHEN and CDR2 SYDVKM. This CDR3 spans 17 amino acids. CDR3 sequence reads: CASSRRYRGRGTGELFF. CDR3 coding DNA: TGTGCCAGCAGCCGACGTTACAGGGGGCGCGGGACCGGGGAGCTGTTTTTT.

The rearrangement uses TRBV28 and TRBJ1-4; D gene uncertain. CDR1 and CDR2 from the germline V gene are MDHEN and SYDVKM. The length of the CDR3 is 13 residues. V lost 8 bases to trimming and J lost 4 bases, with 11 bases between them. In DNA, the CDR3 is TGTGCCAGCGCGGCCGGGGTTAATGAAAAACTGTTTTTT. It codes for CASAAGVNEKLFF.

Of note for this clone: Additional DNA sequences in this sample encode the identical CDR3. CDR3 DNA: TGCAGTGCTCGACCTACTGATACGCAGTATTTT. This gives the protein CSARPTDTQYF. The genes are TRBV20-1 and TRBJ2-3; D ambiguous. Trimming cost V 5 bases and J 6 bases, with 9 bases left between them. Germline V CDR1 and CDR2: DFQATT, SNEGSKA (reference sequence). This CDR3 contains 11 residues.

Here the CDR3 DNA reads TGCAGTGCTATTCACGGGGAGCTGTTTTTT. This codes for CSAIHGELFF. This rearrangement joins TRBV20-1 to TRBJ2-2; D gene ambiguous. The V gene lost 4 bases and the J gene lost 7 bases, with 4 bases spanning the gap. The CDR3 covers 10 residues. Germline-derived CDR1 and CDR2 are DFQATT and SNEGSKA (reference sequence).

The V and J genes are TRBV10-1 and TRBJ2-3; weak D call: TRBD2 (5 bases). The length of the CDR3 is 16 residues. The V gene lost 0 bases and the J gene lost 1 base, with 11 bases spanning the gap. Germline V gives CDR1 WNHNN, CDR2 SYGVQD (reference sequence). CDR3 amino acids: CASSESSGTGTDTQYF. The CDR3 DNA is TGCGCCAGCAGTGAGTCGTCGGGAACGGGCACAGATACGCAGTATTTT.

The chain couples TRBV5-1 to TRBJ1-2, with 7 bases identical to TRBD1. This CDR3 has 19 amino acids. Germline assignment: CDR1 SGHRS and CDR2 YFSETQ. Unmatched junction bases numbered 18, after V lost 1 base and J lost 3 bases. This CDR3 is CASSLTSPGQTILYYGYTF. The CDR3 DNA reads TGCGCCAGCAGCTTGACCAGTCCGGGACAGACAATTCTCTACTATGGCTACACCTTC.

This clone is a singleton in its sample. V is TRBV15 and J is TRBJ1-2; D remains ambiguous. Trimming cost V 0 bases and J 4 bases, with 6 bases left between them. The V gene's germline CDR1 is LNHNV and CDR2 YYDKDF (reference sequence). CDR3 size: 13 residues. The CDR3 sequence is CATSRDLSYGYTF. In DNA, the CDR3 is TGTGCCACCAGCAGAGATCTCAGCTATGGCTACACCTTC.

Here the CDR3 DNA reads TGTGCCAGCAGTGCTATGACATTTTCCTACGAGCAGTACTTC. Translation: CASSAMTFSYEQYF. The chain joins TRBV2 to TRBJ2-7, with D uncertain. Germline assignment: CDR1 SNHLY and CDR2 FYNNEI. This CDR3 comprises 14 residues. Deletions cut 4 bases from V and 1 base from J, with 11 bases between.

The chain couples TRBV6-4 to TRBJ2-7; D not certain. Trimming took off 1 base at V and 6 bases at J, with 16 bases between the two ends. The germline V gene has CDR1 MRHNA and CDR2 SNTAGT. CDR3 length: 15 residues. CDR3 nucleotide sequence: TGTGCCAGCAGTGACTTGCTGACCCCCATTTCCGAGCAGTACTTC. Translated: CASSDLLTPISEQYF.

This clone was seen once. The chain couples TRBV5-8 to TRBJ1-1; 8 bases line up with TRBD1. This CDR3 has 15 amino acids. Losses at the gene ends were 4 bases for V and 2 bases for J; bases not matched to a gene: 7. In germline, CDR1 is SGHTS, CDR2 YDEGEE. The CDR3: CASSAGRGRNTEAFF. CDR3 sequence (DNA): TGTGCCAGCAGCGCAGGCAGGGGGCGAAACACTGAAGCTTTCTTT.

Comments on this clone: The same CDR3 is also encoded by other DNA sequences in this sample. The chain has TRBV11-2 and TRBJ1-2; D is undetermined. This CDR3 has 12 amino acids. V lost 5 bases, J lost 4 bases, and 8 bases lay in between. The germline V gene encodes CDR1 SGHAT and CDR2 FQNNGV. The DNA for the CDR3 is TGTGCCAGCAGCGAGGAAGGCTATGGCTACACCTTC. Its translation is CASSEEGYGYTF.

The V call is TRBV5-1, the J call TRBJ2-3; 16 bases agree with TRBD2. From germline, CDR1 is SGHRS and CDR2 YFSETQ. V was clipped by 3 bases and J by 1 base; unmatched bases: 2. The CDR3 covers 17 residues. CDR3: CASSYGTSGRGTDTQYF. The DNA of the CDR3 is TGCGCCAGCAGCTACGGGACTAGCGGGAGGGGCACAGATACGCAGTATTTT.

This chain connects TRBV5-1 to TRBJ1-5; tentative D call: TRBD1 (6 bases). Germline V gene sequence: CDR1 SGHRS, CDR2 YFSETQ. The CDR3 runs 18 residues. V lost 3 bases and J lost 3, with 22 bases in between. The CDR3 loop reads CASSSIDIKGGANQPQHF. The DNA for the CDR3 is TGCGCCAGCAGCTCAATCGACATAAAGGGGGGCGCCAATCAGCCCCAGCATTTT.

Only one count was recorded for this clone. The chain employs TRBV28 and TRBJ2-1; 8 positions agree with TRBD1. V trimming: 5 bases; J trimming: 15 bases; junction bases outside the gene matches: 21. The CDR3 totals 16 residues. CDR1 is MDHEN and CDR2 is SYDVKM in the germline V gene. DNA for the CDR3: TGTGCCAGCAGTCCCCCTGGTGGACAGGGTTTTGCTTATCGGTTCTTC. Translation: CASSPPGGQGFAYRFF.

The chain couples TRBV7-3 to TRBJ1-1; 7 bases are a match to TRBD1. CDR1 and CDR2 (germline): SGHTA, FQGTGA. This CDR3 comprises 13 residues. V shed 6 bases and J 4 bases; nucleotides not matched to a gene: 5. The CDR3 loop is CASRASGGTEAFF. Here the CDR3 DNA reads TGTGCCAGCAGGGCTTCAGGGGGCACTGAAGCTTTCTTT.

V and J are TRBV30 and TRBJ2-5; the D is unclear. The CDR3 sequence is 12 residues long. Trimming removed 1 base at V and 5 bases at J, with 8 bases between. The germline V gene encodes CDR1 GTSNPN and CDR2 SVGIG (reference sequence). The CDR3 loop is CAWSDYVETQYF. The CDR3 coding sequence is TGTGCCTGGAGTGACTACGTGGAGACCCAGTACTTC. Combining the CDR3 with reference TRBV30 and TRBJ2-5 gives the whole variable domain SQTIHQWPATLVQPVGSPLSLECTVEGTSNPNLYWYRQAAGRGLQLLFYSVGIGQISSEVPQNLSASRPQDRQFILSSKKLLLSDSGFYLCAWSDYVETQYFGPGTRLLVL.

The chain joins TRBV11-3 to TRBJ2-2, with TRBD2 as a possible D gene (6 bases). The CDR3 runs 17 residues. The ends were cut back, 1 base at V and 5 bases at J, with 17 bases in the middle. Germline CDR1 reads SGHNT; CDR2 reads YENEEA. The DNA for the CDR3 is TGTGCCAGCAGCTTAGCCTTTGGAGGGAGTGTGACCGGGGAGCTGTTTTTT. This encodes CASSLAFGGSVTGELFF.

CDR3 amino acids: CASSLVGRRETQYF. Written as DNA, the CDR3 is TGTGCCAGCAGCTTAGTCGGGAGGCGGGAGACCCAGTACTTC. The V and J genes are TRBV5-5 and TRBJ2-5; TRBD2 matches at 7 bases. J was trimmed by 5 bases and V by 2 bases; bases with no gene match: 6. The length of the CDR3 is 14 residues. Germline V gives CDR1 SGHKS, CDR2 YYEKEE (reference sequence). The whole variable domain, remainder taken from reference TRBV5-5 and TRBJ2-5, is DAGVTQSPTHLIKTRGQQVTLRCSPISGHKSVSWYQQVLGQGPQFIFQYYEKEERGRGNFPDRFSARQFPNYSSELNVNALLLGDSALYLCASSLVGRRETQYFGPGTRLLVL.

V and J are TRBV7-9 and TRBJ1-5; a weak D match, TRBD1 (6 bases). The CDR3 spans 17 residues. The germline gives CDR1 SEHNR, CDR2 FQNEAQ (reference sequence). Trimming took 0 bases from V and 3 from J, leaving 15 bases between them. The CDR3 reads CASSLAGRGVNNQPQHF. The CDR3 DNA is TGTGCCAGCAGCTTAGCTGGGAGGGGGGTGAACAATCAGCCCCAGCATTTT.

The V and J genes are TRBV5-6 and TRBJ2-2; D is ambiguous. V was trimmed by 4 bases and J by 1 base, leaving 14 bases between them. The CDR3 is 16 residues long. Germline V gene sequence: CDR1 SGHDT, CDR2 YYEEEE. The CDR3 DNA reads as TGTGCCAGCAGCCCTCTCCCGGGTGGGAACACCGGGGAGCTGTTTTTT. Its protein product is CASSPLPGGNTGELFF.

This chain uses TRBV7-2 with TRBJ1-1; D unclear. V lost 7 bases and J 5 bases, leaving 14 bases between the germline ends. The CDR3 has 13 residues. The V gene's germline CDR1 is SGHTA and CDR2 FQGNSA. The CDR3 region is CASTYAVRTEAFF. DNA for the CDR3: TGTGCCAGCACCTACGCCGTTAGGACTGAAGCTTTCTTT.

This clone turned up a few times. The chain combines TRBV19 with TRBJ1-1; the match to TRBD1 covers 8 bases. The V and J ends lost 1 base and 10 bases, in that order; junction bases with no gene match: 5. The CDR3 is 13 residues long. In germline, CDR1 is LNHDA, CDR2 SQIVND (reference sequence). The CDR3 is CASSIARDRGAFF. The CDR3 DNA is TGTGCCAGTAGTATAGCCCGTGACAGGGGAGCTTTCTTT.

The chain is built from TRBV14 and TRBJ1-2, with 7 positions matching TRBD1. Germline V gene data show CDR1 as SGHDN and CDR2 as FVKESK. The CDR3 totals 15 residues. Trimming removed 1 base from V and 3 bases from J; junction bases left unmatched: 5. CDR3 protein: CASSQVGRGYYGYTF. CDR3 nucleotides: TGTGCCAGCAGCCAAGTGGGCAGGGGGTACTATGGCTACACCTTC.